The 19 T cell receptor beta chains reported below all come from one sample, sequenced in a study of blood T cells in healthy people across ages. A second about 6 to 12 cycle PCR used barcoded and J-beta primers. TCRdb analysed the 5' RACE reads with MiXCR anew, one entry per CDR3 protein. In the table there are about 800,000 distinct CDR3 sequences, 58% of which are singletons. The specimen sequenced was blood. These receptors originate from a man aged 25 to 40 in good health.

The chain is built from TRBV5-1 and TRBJ2-7; no reliable D call. CDR1 is SGHRS and CDR2 is YFSETQ in the germline V gene. Trimming removed 0 bases from V and 2 bases from J, with 9 bases in between. The CDR3 spans 14 residues. CDR3 nucleotide sequence: TGCGCCAGCAGCTTGGATGGGTCCACCTACGAGCAGTACTTC. Its translation is CASSLDGSTYEQYF.

This clonotype was recorded only once. The V and J genes are TRBV7-2 and TRBJ2-1; 9 positions agree with TRBD1. V shed 8 bases and J 7 bases; nucleotides not matched to a gene: 6. CDR3 size: 13 residues. Germline-derived CDR1 and CDR2 are SGHTA and FQGNSA. The CDR3 DNA reads TGTGCCAGCCAAACAGGGGGCGGGAATGAGCAGTTCTTC. This codes for CASQTGGGNEQFF.

CDR3 amino acids: CSARTVRAQRDTQYF. The CDR3 DNA follows: TGCAGTGCTAGAACCGTGAGAGCCCAGAGAGATACGCAGTATTTT. The chain employs TRBV20-1 and TRBJ2-3; D is unclear. Germline lookup yields CDR1 DFQATT and CDR2 SNEGSKA (reference sequence). The CDR3 spans 15 residues. Trimming removed 2 bases from V and 5 bases from J, with 17 bases in between.

This clonotype appeared a few times. The CDR3, as DNA: TGCAGTGCTAGTTTGGAGGGTTCATTCGAGCAGTACTTC. Its protein is CSASLEGSFEQYF. V gene TRBV20-1 combines with J gene TRBJ2-4, with D tentatively TRBD2 (6 bases). The last part of the DNA fits TRBJ2-7 better; the J call may be wrong. CDR3 length: 13 amino acids. Germline values: CDR1 DFQATT, CDR2 SNEGSKA (reference sequence).

Notes on this clonotype: The germline gene is not matched at one end of the junction; a read error may be the cause. This chain joins TRBV9 and TRBJ2-1; D not certain. The CDR3 covers 15 residues. CDR1 and CDR2 from the germline V gene are SGDLS and YYNGEE. For the CDR3, the DNA is TGTGCCAGCAGCGTAGAGGTGAGCTCCTACAAGGAGCAGTTCTTC. Protein product: CASSVEVSSYKEQFF.

This clonotype was observed a few times. The chain joins TRBV12-3 or TRBV12-4 to TRBJ2-1; the D is unclear. The length of the CDR3 is 13 residues. V lost 0 bases, J lost 8 bases, and 8 bases lay in between. CDR3 sequence: CASSLASVDEQFF. The DNA of the CDR3 is TGTGCCAGCAGTTTAGCGTCGGTCGATGAGCAGTTCTTC.

This clonotype was counted only a few times. The J gene is TRBJ2-7, the V gene TRBV4-3, with D unresolved. This CDR3 comprises 14 residues. The germline V gene encodes CDR1 LGHNA and CDR2 YSLEER. Trimming stripped 0 bases from V and 2 bases from J, with 8 bases between. This CDR3 reads CASSQDRATYEQYF. The CDR3 coding sequence is TGCGCCAGCAGCCAAGATAGGGCCACCTACGAGCAGTACTTC.

The chain has TRBV3-1 and TRBJ2-2; TRBD2 matches at 7 bases. CDR1 is LGHDT, CDR2 YNNKEL, per germline (reference sequence). The CDR3 extends over 18 amino acids. Germline trimming cut 2 bases from V and 5 bases from J; bases unmatched to any gene: 14. CDR3 sequence reads: CASSQHGAGVLGTGELFF. DNA of the CDR3: TGTGCCAGCAGCCAACACGGGGCGGGAGTACTCGGGACCGGGGAGCTGTTTTTT.

The V gene is TRBV20-1, the J gene TRBJ1-1; no firm D call. Per germline, CDR1 DFQATT and CDR2 SNEGSKA (reference sequence). CDR3 length equals 12 residues. Deletions cut 6 bases from V and 9 bases from J, with 17 bases between. The CDR3 reads CSAEGRGGQAFF. The DNA for the CDR3 is TGCAGTGCCGAAGGTCGGGGAGGCCAAGCTTTCTTT.

This chain uses TRBV29-1 with TRBJ2-1, with 7 bases lining up with TRBD2. The CDR3 runs to 16 residues. Germline assignment: CDR1 SQVTM and CDR2 ANQGSEA. V shed 7 bases and J 0 bases; nucleotides not matched to a gene: 12. The CDR3 DNA is TGCAGCGCGGGGAGGGTAGCGGTCAGCTCCTACAATGAGCAGTTCTTC. It yields the protein CSAGRVAVSSYNEQFF.

This clonotype has only a few counts. V and J are TRBV10-3 and TRBJ2-4, with D possibly TRBD1 on 6 matching bases. The CDR3 is 12 residues long. Between the trimmed V and J ends, which lost 9 bases and 6 bases, there was a span of 12 bases. Per the germline V gene, CDR1 is ENHRY and CDR2 is SYGVKD. CDR3 nucleotides: TGTGCCATAAAGGGGGATGGAAACATTCAGTACTTC. Protein sequence: CAIKGDGNIQYF.

CDR3 in DNA: TGTGCCAGTAGCCTAACCAGGGAGACCACAGATACGCAGTATTTT. Protein sequence: CASSLTRETTDTQYF. V usage is TRBV7-9 and J usage is TRBJ2-3; the D call may be TRBD1 or TRBD2 (5 bases each). Trimming left V 9 bases short and J 2 bases short, with 18 bases between. Germline V gene sequence: CDR1 SEHNR, CDR2 FQNEAQ (reference sequence). This CDR3 contains 15 residues.

This chain joins TRBV7-2 and TRBJ2-5, with D perhaps assigned TRBD1 or TRBD2 (5 bases each). CDR1 is SGHTA and CDR2 is FQGNSA in the germline V gene. The V gene lost 4 bases and the J gene lost 4 bases, with 10 bases spanning the gap. The CDR3 totals 13 residues. CDR3 protein: CASSSNGGETQYF. The CDR3 nucleotides are TGTGCCAGCAGCTCGAATGGGGGAGAGACCCAGTACTTC.

This chain uses TRBV18 with TRBJ2-3, with a possible D match to TRBD1 (6 bases). The CDR3 totals 17 residues. The germline V gene encodes CDR1 KGHSH and CDR2 LQKENI. V was shortened by 3 bases and J by 2 bases, with 18 bases between the two germline ends. The CDR3 DNA is TGTGCCAGCTCACCGCTCCGGGGTCAGGGGCCCACAGATACGCAGTATTTT. This encodes CASSPLRGQGPTDTQYF.

V is TRBV6-5 and J is TRBJ1-5; D not certain. Germline CDR1 MNHEY, CDR2 SVGAGI. V shed 2 bases and J shed 5 bases, with 7 bases lying between them. This CDR3 contains 13 residues. CDR3 residues: CASSYRVDQPQHF. The CDR3 DNA is TGTGCCAGCAGTTACAGGGTTGATCAGCCCCAGCATTTT.

The J gene is TRBJ2-7, the V gene TRBV6-5; D call uncertain. The germline CDR1 and CDR2 sequences are MNHEY and SVGAGI. V lost 6 bases and J lost 7, with 13 bases in between. The CDR3 covers 12 residues. CDR3 protein: CASSHGKTEQYF. CDR3 nucleotide sequence: TGTGCCAGCAGCCATGGGAAAACGGAGCAGTACTTC.

The rearrangement links TRBV20-1 to TRBJ1-6; the match to TRBD1 covers 7 bases. CDR1 DFQATT and CDR2 SNEGSKA come from the germline V gene (reference sequence). CDR3 length equals 14 residues. The V and J ends lost 5 bases and 6 bases, in that order; junction bases with no gene match: 7. The DNA for the CDR3 is TGCAGTGCTTGGGGGGACAGTGCTAATTCACCCCTCCACTTT. It yields the protein CSAWGDSANSPLHF.

Notes on this clonotype: The junction and the germline gene differ at one end; a read error may be behind it. The V and J genes are TRBV29-1 and TRBJ1-1; D gene ambiguous. The CDR3 has 12 residues. Germline CDR1 reads SQVTM; CDR2 reads ANQGSEA. The CDR3 nucleotides read TGCAGCGTTGTCCGGGGTAACACGGAAGCTTTCTTT. Encoded protein: CSVVRGNTEAFF.

The chain employs TRBV15 and TRBJ2-7; no clear D. Looked up from germline, CDR1 is LNHNV and CDR2 is YYDKDF (reference sequence). The CDR3 sequence is 13 residues long. Trimming cost V 3 bases and J 4 bases, with 10 bases left between them. The CDR3 region is CATSSGVWYEQYF. CDR3 DNA: TGTGCCACCAGCAGTGGGGTATGGTACGAGCAGTACTTC.